The 2 T cell receptor beta chains below come from one sample, sequenced in a study of T cells after yellow fever vaccination. TCRdb processed the 5' RACE reads anew with MiXCR; each CDR3 protein has one entry. The sample holds roughly 310,000 distinct CDR3 sequences, about 8.7% seen once. Sample: PBMCs, taken on the day of the first yellow fever vaccination. These receptors were obtained from a man younger than 30 who received the YFV17D yellow fever vaccine.

This clonotype was detected only a few times. The chain combines TRBV5-1 with TRBJ2-6; D tentatively fits TRBD1 or TRBD2 (6 bases each). Germline CDR1 reads SGHRS; CDR2 reads YFSETQ. V gave up 0 bases and J gave up 0 bases, with 13 bases separating them. This CDR3 spans 18 amino acids. The CDR3 bases are TGCGCCAGCAGCTTGGATGGAGGGGGAGCCTCTGGGGCCAACGTCCTGACTTTC. This sequence encodes CASSLDGGGASGANVLTF.

The rearrangement uses TRBV12-3 or TRBV12-4 and TRBJ1-2; D might be TRBD1 (5 bases). Trimming removed 7 bases at V and 8 bases at J, with 14 bases between. The CDR3 extends over 12 amino acids. CDR3 amino acids: CASTYLGGGYTF. The CDR3 DNA follows: TGTGCCAGCACGTACTTGGGGGGAGGCTACACCTTC.